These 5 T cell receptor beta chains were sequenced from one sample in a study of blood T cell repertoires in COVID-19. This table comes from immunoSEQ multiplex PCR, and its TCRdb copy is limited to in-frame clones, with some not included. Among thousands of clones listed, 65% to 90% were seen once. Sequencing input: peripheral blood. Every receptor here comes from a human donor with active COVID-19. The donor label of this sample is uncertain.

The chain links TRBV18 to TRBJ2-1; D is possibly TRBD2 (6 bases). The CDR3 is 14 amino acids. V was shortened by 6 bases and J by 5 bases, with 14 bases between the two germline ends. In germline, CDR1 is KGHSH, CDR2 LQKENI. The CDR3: CASSGGYGHNEQFF. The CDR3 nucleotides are TGTGCCAGCTCCGGGGGTTACGGTCACAATGAGCAGTTCTTC.

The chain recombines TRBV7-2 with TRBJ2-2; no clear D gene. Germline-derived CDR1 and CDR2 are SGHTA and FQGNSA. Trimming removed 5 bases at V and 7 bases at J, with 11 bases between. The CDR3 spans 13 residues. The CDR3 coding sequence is TGTGCCAGCAGCCACCCAAACTACGGGGAGCTGTTTTTT. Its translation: CASSHPNYGELFF.

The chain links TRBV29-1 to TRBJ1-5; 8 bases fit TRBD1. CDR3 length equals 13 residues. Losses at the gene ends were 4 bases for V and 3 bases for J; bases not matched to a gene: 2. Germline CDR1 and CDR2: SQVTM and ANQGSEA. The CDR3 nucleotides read TGCAGCGTTGCAGGGGGCGTCAATCAGCCCCAGCATTTT. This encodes CSVAGGVNQPQHF.

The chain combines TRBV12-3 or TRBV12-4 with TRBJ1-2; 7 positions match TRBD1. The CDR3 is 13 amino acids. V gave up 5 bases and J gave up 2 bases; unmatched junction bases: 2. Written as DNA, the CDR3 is TGTGCCAGCAGTCGACAGGGAAACTATGGCTACACCTTC. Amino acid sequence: CASSRQGNYGYTF.

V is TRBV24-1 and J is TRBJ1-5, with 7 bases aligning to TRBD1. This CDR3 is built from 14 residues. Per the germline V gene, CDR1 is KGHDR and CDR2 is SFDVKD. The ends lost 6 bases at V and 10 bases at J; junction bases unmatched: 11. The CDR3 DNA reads TGTGCCACCAGTCATCCGGGACAGAACAACCCCCAGCATTTT. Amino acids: CATSHPGQNNPQHF.